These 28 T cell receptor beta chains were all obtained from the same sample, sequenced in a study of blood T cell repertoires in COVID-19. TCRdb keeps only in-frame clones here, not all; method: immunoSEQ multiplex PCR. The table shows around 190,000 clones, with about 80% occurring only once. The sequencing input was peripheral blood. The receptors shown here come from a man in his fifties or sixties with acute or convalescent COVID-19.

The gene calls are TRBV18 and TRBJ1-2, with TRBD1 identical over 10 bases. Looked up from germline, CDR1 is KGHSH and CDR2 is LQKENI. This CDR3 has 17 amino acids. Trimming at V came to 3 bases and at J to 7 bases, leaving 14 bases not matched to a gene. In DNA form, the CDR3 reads TGTGCCAGCTCACCTTTCGGACAGGGGGGTTCTATGGCTGGCTACACCTTC. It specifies CASSPFGQGGSMAGYTF.

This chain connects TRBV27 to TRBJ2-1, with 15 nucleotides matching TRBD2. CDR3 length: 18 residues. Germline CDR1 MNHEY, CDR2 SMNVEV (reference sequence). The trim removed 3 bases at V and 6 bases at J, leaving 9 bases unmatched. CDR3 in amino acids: CASSFAHRTSGGVNEQFF. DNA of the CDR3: TGTGCCAGCAGTTTCGCTCACCGGACTAGCGGGGGGGTCAATGAGCAGTTCTTC.

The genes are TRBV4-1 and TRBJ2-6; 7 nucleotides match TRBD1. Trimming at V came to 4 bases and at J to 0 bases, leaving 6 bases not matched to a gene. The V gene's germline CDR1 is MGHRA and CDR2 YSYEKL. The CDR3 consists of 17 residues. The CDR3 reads CASSLGQQVSGANVLTF. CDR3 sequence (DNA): TGCGCCAGCAGCCTGGGACAGCAAGTCTCTGGGGCCAACGTCCTGACTTTC.

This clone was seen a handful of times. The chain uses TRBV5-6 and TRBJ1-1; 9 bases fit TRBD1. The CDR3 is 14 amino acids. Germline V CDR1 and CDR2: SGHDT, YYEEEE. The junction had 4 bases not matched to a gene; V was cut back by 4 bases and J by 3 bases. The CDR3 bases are TGTGCCAGCAGCCTCGGACAGGGGTACACTGAAGCTTTCTTT. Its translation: CASSLGQGYTEAFF. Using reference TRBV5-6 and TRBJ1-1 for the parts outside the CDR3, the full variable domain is DAGVTQSPTHLIKTRGQQVTLRCSPKSGHDTVSWYQQALGQGPQFIFQYYEEEERQRGNFPDRFSGHQFPNYSSELNVNALLLGDSALYLCASSLGQGYTEAFFGQGTRLTVV.

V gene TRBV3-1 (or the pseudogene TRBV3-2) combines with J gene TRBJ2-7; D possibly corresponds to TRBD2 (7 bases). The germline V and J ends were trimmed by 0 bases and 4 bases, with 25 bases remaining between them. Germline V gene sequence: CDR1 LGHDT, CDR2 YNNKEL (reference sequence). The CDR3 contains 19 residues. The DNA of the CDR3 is TGTGCCAGCAGCCAAGACGGTAGGCGGGGGCCCGCTCCTTTGTACGAGCAGTACTTC. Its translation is CASSQDGRRGPAPLYEQYF.

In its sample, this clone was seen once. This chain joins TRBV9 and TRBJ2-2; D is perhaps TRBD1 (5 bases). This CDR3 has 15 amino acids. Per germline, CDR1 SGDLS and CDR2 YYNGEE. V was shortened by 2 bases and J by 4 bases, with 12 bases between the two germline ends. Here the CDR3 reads CASSVRQIPTGELFF. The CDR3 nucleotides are TGTGCCAGCAGCGTCAGACAGATACCCACCGGGGAGCTGTTTTTT.

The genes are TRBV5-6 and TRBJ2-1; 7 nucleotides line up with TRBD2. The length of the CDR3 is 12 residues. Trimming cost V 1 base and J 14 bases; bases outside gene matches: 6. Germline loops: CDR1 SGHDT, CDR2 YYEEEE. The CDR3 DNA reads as TGTGCCAGCAGCTTGAGCGGGGTGGTGGAGTTCTTC. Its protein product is CASSLSGVVEFF.

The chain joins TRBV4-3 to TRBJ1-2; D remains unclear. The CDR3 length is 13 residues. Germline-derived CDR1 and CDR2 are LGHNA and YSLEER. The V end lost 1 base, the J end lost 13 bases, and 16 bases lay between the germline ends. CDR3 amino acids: CASSQAPAGPCTF. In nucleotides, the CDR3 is TGCGCCAGCAGCCAAGCCCCGGCAGGTCCCTGCACCTTC.

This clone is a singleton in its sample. The CDR3 is CASSSRGGQAPEQYF. The CDR3 DNA reads as TGCGCCAGCAGCTCGCGGGGGGGACAGGCACCGGAGCAGTACTTC. This sequence joins TRBV5-1 and TRBJ2-7; D perhaps matches TRBD2 (9 bases). Germline lookup yields CDR1 SGHRS and CDR2 YFSETQ. The germline V and J ends were trimmed by 3 bases and 7 bases, with 20 bases remaining between them. The CDR3 contains 15 residues.

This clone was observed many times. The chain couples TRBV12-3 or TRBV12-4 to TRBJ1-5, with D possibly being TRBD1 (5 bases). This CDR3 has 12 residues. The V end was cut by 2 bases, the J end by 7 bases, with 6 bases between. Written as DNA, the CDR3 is TGTGCCAGCAGTTTACAGGGACAGCCCCAGCATTTT. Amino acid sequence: CASSLQGQPQHF.

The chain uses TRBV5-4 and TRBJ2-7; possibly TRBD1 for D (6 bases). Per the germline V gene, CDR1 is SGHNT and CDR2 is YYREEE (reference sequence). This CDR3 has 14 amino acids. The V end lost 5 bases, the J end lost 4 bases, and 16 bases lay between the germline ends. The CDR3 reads CASSNLGGRYEQYF. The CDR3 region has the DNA TGTGCCAGCAGTAATCTAGGGGGTCGGTACGAGCAGTACTTC.

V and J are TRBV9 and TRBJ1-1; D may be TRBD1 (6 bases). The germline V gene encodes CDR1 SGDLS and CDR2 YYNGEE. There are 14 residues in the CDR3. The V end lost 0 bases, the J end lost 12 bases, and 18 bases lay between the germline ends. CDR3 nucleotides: TGTGCCAGCAGCGTAGCTACCCCAGGGGCGCGGACTTTCTTT. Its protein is CASSVATPGARTFF.

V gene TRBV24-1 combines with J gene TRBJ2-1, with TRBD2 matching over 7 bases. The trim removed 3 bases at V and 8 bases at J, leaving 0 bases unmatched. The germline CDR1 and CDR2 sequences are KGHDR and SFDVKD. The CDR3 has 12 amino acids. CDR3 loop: CATSDREDEQFF. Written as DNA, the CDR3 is TGTGCCACCAGTGATCGGGAGGATGAGCAGTTCTTC.

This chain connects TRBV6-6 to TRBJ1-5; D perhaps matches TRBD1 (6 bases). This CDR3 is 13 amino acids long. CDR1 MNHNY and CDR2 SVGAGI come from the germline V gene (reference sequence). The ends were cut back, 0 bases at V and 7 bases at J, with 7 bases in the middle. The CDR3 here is CASSYSRGQPQHF. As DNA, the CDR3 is TGTGCCAGCAGTTACTCCAGGGGCCAGCCCCAGCATTTT.

The CDR3 nucleotides read TGTGCCAGCAGCGTCCGCCGGGCTGAAGCTTTCTTT. It is translated as CASSVRRAEAFF. This rearrangement joins TRBV11-2 to TRBJ1-1; D gene unclear. With 5 bases removed from V and 6 bases from J, the gap between germline ends came to 10 bases. The CDR3 is 12 residues long. Per the germline V gene, CDR1 is SGHAT and CDR2 is FQNNGV.

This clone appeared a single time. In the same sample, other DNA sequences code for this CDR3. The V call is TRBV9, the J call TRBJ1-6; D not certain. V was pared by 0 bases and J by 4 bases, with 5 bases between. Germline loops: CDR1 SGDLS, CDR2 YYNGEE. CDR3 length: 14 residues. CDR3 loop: CASSVVEYNSPLHF. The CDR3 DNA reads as TGTGCCAGCAGCGTAGTAGAGTATAATTCACCCCTCCACTTT.

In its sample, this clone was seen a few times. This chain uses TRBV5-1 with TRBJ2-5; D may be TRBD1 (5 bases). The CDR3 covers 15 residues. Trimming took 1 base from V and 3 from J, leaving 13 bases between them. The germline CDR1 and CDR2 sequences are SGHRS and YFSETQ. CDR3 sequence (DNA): TGCGCCAGCAGCTTGTTCTTTGGCAGGGAAGAGACCCAGTACTTC. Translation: CASSLFFGREETQYF.

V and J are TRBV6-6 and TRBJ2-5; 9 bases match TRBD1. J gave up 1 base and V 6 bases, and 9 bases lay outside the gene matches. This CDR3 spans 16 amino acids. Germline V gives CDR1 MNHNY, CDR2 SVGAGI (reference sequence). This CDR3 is CASSQQTGGTQETQYF. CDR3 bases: TGTGCCAGCAGCCAACAGACAGGGGGAACCCAAGAGACCCAGTACTTC.

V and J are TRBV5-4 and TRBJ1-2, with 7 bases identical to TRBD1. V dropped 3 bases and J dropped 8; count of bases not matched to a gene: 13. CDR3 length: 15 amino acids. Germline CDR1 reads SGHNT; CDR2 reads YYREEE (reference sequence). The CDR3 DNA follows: TGTGCCAGCAGCTCCTCAGGGGGTTTATTGGAGGGCTACACCTTC. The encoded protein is CASSSSGGLLEGYTF.

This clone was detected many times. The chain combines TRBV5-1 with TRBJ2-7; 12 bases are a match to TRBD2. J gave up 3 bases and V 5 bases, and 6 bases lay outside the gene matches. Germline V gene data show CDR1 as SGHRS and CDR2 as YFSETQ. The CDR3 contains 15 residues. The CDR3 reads CASRLTSGSHYEQYF. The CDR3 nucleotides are TGCGCCAGCAGGTTGACTAGCGGGAGCCACTACGAGCAGTACTTC.

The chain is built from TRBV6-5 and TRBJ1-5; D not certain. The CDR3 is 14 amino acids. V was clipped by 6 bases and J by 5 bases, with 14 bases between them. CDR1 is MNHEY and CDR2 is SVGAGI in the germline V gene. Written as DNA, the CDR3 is TGTGCCAGCAGGGAGGGTAGACGGTATCAGCCCCAGCATTTT. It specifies CASREGRRYQPQHF.

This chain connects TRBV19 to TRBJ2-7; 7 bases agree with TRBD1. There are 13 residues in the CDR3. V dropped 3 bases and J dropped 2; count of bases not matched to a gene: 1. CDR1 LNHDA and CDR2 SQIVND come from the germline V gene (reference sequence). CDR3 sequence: CASSIQGAYEQYF. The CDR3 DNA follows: TGTGCCAGTAGTATTCAGGGGGCCTACGAGCAGTACTTC.

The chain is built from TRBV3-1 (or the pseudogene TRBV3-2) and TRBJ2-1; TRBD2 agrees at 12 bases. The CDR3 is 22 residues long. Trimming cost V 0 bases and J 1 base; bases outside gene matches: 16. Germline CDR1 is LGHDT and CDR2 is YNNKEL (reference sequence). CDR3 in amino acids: CASSQDLRWLAGGPGSYNEQFF. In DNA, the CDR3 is TGTGCCAGCAGCCAAGATTTGAGATGGCTAGCGGGGGGGCCGGGGTCCTACAATGAGCAGTTCTTC.

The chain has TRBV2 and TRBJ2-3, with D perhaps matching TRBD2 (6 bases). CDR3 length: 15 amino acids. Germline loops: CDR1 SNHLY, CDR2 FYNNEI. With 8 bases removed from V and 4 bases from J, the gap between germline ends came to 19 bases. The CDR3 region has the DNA TGTGCCAGCGACCTTAGCGGACTATTTTCAGATACGCAGTATTTT. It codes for CASDLSGLFSDTQYF.

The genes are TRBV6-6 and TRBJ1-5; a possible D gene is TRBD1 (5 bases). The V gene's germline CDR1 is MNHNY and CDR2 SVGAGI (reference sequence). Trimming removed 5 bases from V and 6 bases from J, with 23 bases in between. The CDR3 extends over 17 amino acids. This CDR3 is CASSPDRQLSSGQPQHF. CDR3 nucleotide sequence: TGTGCCAGCAGTCCAGACCGACAGCTAAGCTCGGGTCAGCCCCAGCATTTT.

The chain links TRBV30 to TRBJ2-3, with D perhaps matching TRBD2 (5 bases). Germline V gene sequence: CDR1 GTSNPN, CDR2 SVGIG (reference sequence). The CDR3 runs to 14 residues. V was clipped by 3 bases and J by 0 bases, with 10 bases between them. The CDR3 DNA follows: TGTGCCTGGAGCGGGGTCTCTAGCACAGATACGCAGTATTTT. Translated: CAWSGVSSTDTQYF.

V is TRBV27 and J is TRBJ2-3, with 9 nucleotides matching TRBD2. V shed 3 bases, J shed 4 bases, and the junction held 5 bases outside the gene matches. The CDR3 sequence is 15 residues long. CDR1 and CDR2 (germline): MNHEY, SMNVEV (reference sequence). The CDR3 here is CASSLTSGRPDTQYF. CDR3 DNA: TGTGCCAGCAGTTTGACCAGCGGGAGGCCAGATACGCAGTATTTT.

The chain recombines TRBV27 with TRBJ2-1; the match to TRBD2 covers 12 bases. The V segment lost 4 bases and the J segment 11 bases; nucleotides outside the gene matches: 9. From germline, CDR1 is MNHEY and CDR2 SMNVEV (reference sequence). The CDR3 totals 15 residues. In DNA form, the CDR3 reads TGTGCCAGCAGTTCCCTAGCGGGAGGGCAATCCCAGCAGTTCTTC. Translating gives CASSSLAGGQSQQFF.